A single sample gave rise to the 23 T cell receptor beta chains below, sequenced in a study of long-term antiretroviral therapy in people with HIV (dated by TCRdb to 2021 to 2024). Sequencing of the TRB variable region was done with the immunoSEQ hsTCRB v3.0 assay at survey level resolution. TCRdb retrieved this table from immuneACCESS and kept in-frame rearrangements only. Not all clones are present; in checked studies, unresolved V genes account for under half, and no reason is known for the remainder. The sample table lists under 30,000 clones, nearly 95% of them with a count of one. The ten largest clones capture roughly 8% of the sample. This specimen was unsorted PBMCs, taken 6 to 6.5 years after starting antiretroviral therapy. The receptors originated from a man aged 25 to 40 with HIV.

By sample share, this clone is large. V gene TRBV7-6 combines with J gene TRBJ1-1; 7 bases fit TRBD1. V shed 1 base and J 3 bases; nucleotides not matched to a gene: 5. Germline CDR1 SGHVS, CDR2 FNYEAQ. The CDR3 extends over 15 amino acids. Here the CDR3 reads CASSLGGGADTEAFF. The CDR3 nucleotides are TGTGCCAGCAGCTTAGGAGGGGGCGCCGACACTGAAGCTTTCTTT.

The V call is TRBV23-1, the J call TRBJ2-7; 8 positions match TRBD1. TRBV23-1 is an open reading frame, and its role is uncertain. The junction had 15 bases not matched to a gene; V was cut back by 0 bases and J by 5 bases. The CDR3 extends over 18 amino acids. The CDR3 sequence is CASSQSPTGQALGDEQYF. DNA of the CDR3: TGCGCCAGCAGTCAATCCCCAACGGGACAGGCCCTAGGAGACGAGCAGTACTTC.

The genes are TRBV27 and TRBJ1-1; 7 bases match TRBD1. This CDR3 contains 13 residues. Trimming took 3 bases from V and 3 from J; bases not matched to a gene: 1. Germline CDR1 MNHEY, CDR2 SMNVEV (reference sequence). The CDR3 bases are TGTGCCAGCAGTTTCGGGACAGACACTGAAGCTTTCTTT. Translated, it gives CASSFGTDTEAFF.

The CDR3, as DNA: TGCGCCAGCAGTTATTTTTCGGGGGGCTGCAATCAGCCCCAGCATTTT. Its protein product is CASSYFSGGCNQPQHF. The chain links TRBV10-1 to TRBJ1-5; tentatively, D is TRBD1 (6 bases). The length of the CDR3 is 16 residues. Trimming took off 5 bases at V and 2 bases at J, with 16 bases between the two ends. The V gene's germline CDR1 is WNHNN and CDR2 SYGVQD (reference sequence).

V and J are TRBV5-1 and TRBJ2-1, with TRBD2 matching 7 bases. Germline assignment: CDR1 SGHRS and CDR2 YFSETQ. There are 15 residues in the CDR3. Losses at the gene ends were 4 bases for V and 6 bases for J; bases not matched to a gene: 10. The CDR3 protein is CASSPFSGGSNEQFF. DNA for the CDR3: TGCGCCAGCAGCCCTTTCTCTGGCGGGAGCAATGAGCAGTTCTTC. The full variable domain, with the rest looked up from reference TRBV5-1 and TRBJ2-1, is KAGVTQTPRYLIKTRGQQVTLSCSPISGHRSVSWYQQTPGQGLQFLFEYFSETQRNKGNFPGRFSGRQFSNSRSEMNVSTLELGDSALYLCASSPFSGGSNEQFFGPGTRLTVL.

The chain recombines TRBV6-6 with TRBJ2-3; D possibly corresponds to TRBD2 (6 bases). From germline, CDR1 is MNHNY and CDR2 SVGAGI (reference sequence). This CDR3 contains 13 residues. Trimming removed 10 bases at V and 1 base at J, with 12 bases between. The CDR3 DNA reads TGTGCCACCGCGGGACTCGGCACAGATACGCAGTATTTT. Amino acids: CATAGLGTDTQYF.

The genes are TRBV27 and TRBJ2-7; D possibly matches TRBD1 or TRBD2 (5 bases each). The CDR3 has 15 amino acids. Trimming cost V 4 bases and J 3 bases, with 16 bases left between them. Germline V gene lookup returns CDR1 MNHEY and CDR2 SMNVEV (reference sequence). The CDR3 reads CASSSSGTSNYEQYF. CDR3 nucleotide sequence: TGTGCCAGCAGTTCTTCCGGGACCAGTAACTACGAGCAGTACTTC.

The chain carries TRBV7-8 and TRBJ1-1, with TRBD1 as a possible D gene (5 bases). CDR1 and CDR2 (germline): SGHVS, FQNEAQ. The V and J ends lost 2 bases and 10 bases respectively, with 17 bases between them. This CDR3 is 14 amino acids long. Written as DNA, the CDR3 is TGTGCCAGCAGCTTAAATTCCTATAGGGGTAGAGCTTTCTTT. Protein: CASSLNSYRGRAFF.

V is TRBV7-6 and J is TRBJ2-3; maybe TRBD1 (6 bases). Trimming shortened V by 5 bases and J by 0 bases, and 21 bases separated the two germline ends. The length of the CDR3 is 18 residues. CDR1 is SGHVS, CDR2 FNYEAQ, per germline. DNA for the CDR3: TGTGCCAGCAGCCTCAACCCGGGACAACCTACTAGCACAGATACGCAGTATTTT. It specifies CASSLNPGQPTSTDTQYF.

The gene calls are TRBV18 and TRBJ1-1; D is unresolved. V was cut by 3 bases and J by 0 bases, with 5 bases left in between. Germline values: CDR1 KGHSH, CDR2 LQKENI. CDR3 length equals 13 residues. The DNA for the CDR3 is TGTGCCAGCTCACCGGGCCTGAACACTGAAGCTTTCTTT. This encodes CASSPGLNTEAFF.

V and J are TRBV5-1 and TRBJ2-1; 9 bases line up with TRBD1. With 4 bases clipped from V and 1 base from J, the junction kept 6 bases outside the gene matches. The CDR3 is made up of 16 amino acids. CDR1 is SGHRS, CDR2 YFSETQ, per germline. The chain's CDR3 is CASSPGTGSSYNEQFF. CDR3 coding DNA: TGCGCCAGCAGCCCCGGGACAGGGAGTTCCTACAATGAGCAGTTCTTC.

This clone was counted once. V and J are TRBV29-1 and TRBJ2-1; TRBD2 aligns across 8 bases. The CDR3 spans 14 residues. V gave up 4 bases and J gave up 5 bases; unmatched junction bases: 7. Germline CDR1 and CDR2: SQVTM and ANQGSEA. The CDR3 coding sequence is TGCAGCGTTGTAGAGCGGGAGACCCACAATGAGCAGTTCTTC. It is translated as CSVVERETHNEQFF.

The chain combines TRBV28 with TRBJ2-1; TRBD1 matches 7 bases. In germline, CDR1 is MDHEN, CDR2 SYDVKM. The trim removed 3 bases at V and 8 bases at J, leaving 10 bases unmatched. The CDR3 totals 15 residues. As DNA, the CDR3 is TGTGCCAGCAGTTTTACCTCAGGGGGAATCTATGAGCAGTTCTTC. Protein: CASSFTSGGIYEQFF.

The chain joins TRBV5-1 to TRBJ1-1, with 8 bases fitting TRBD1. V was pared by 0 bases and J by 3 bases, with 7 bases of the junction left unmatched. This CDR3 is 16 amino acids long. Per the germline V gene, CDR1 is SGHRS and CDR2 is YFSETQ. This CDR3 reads CASSLALTGEYTEAFF. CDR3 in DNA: TGCGCCAGCAGCTTGGCCTTGACAGGGGAATACACTGAAGCTTTCTTT.

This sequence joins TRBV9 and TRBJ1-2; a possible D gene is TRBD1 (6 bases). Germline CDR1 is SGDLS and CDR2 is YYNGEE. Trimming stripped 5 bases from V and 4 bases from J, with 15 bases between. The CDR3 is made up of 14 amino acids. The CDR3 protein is CASSLIGGPYGYTF. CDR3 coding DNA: TGTGCCAGCAGTCTTATCGGGGGGCCCTATGGCTACACCTTC.

The CDR3 coding sequence is TGTGCCACCAGCGGCCCCACCCGGGATGCGGGGAGCACAGATACGCAGTATTTT. Encoded protein: CATSGPTRDAGSTDTQYF. The chain has TRBV15 and TRBJ2-3, with a weak D call TRBD2 (6 bases). Germline CDR1 is LNHNV and CDR2 is YYDKDF (reference sequence). The CDR3 is made up of 18 amino acids. Trimming stripped 5 bases from V and 0 bases from J, with 21 bases between.

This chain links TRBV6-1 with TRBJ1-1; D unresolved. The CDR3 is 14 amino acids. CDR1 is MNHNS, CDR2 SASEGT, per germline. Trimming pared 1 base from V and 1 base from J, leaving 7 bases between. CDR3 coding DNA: TGTGCCAGCAGTGAAGGTTGGAGGAACACTGAAGCTTTCTTT. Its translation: CASSEGWRNTEAFF.

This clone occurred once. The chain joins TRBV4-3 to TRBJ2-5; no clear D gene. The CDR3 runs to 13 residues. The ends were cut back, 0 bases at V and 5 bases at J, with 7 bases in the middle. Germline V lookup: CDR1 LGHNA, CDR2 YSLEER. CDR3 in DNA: TGCGCCAGCAGCCAAGATCAGTCGGAGACCCAGTACTTC. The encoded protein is CASSQDQSETQYF.

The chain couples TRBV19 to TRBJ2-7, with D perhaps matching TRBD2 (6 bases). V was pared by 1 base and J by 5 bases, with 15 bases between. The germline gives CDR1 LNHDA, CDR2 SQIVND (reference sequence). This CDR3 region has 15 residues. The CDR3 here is CASSIGGEAFNEQYF. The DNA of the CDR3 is TGTGCCAGTAGTATAGGCGGGGAGGCATTCAACGAGCAGTACTTC.

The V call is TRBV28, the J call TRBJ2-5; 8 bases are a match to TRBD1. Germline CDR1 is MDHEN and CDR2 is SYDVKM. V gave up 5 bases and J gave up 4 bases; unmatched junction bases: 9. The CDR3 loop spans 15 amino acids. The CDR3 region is CASSAGQGLAETQYF. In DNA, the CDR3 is TGTGCCAGCAGTGCCGGACAGGGTCTGGCAGAGACCCAGTACTTC.

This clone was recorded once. DNA for the CDR3: TGTGCCAGCAGCCCGAGGCGTATTGTGCAGGGGAACAAACTGTTTTTT. Translation gives CASSPRRIVQGNKLFF. The V gene is TRBV7-8, the J gene TRBJ1-4; D might be TRBD1 (6 bases). V was clipped by 5 bases and J by 11 bases, with 24 bases between them. Germline V gene lookup returns CDR1 SGHVS and CDR2 FQNEAQ. The CDR3 runs to 16 residues. Drawing the rest from reference TRBV7-8 and TRBJ1-4, the complete variable domain is GAGVSQSPRYKVAKRGQDVALRCDPISGHVSLFWYQQALGQGPEFLTYFQNEAQLDKSGLPSDRFFAERPEGSVSTLKIQRTQQEDSAVYLCASSPRRIVQGNKLFFGSGTQLSVL.

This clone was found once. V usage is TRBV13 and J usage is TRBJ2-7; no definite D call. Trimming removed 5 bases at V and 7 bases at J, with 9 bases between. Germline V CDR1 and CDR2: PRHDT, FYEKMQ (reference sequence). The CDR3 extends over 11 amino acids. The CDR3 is CASSHGVEQYF. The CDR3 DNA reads TGTGCCAGCAGCCATGGAGTAGAGCAGTACTTC.

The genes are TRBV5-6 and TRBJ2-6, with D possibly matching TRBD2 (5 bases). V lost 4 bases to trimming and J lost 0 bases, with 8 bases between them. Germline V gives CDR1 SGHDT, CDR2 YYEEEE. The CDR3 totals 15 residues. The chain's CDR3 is CASSPGNSGANVLTF. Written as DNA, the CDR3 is TGTGCCAGCAGCCCCGGGAACTCTGGGGCCAACGTCCTGACTTTC.